This T cell receptor (beta chain) was documented in a study of blood T cell repertoires in COVID-19. Study-wide background: COVID-19 samples from acute and convalescent phases originated in the United States, Italy and Spain. The cDNA or gDNA used as material had been derived from T cells, B-cell-depleted T cells, or PBMCs.

V was pared by 4 bases and J by 2 bases, with 14 bases between. CDR1 and CDR2 from the germline V gene are SGHTA and FQGNSA. CDR3 length: 15 amino acids. In the authors' methods: Using reference gene primer amplification, nucleated cell counts were estimated. Produced via immunoSEQ multiplex PCR; TCRdb's table is partial and in-frame only. From that table come the V and J calls and clone size; the DNA was used to work out D and trimming. Counted here are under 250,000 clones, roughly 85% occurring once; the ten biggest clones make up 2.5% to 3%. This chain joins TRBV7-2 and TRBJ2-5; possible D gene TRBD1, 7 bases. Source material: peripheral blood. This receptor was taken from a woman in her 70s with active or convalescent COVID-19. The CDR3 nucleotides are TGTGCCAGCAGCTCCCGCGGGACAGCACAAGAGACCCAGTACTTC. This encodes CASSSRGTAQETQYF.